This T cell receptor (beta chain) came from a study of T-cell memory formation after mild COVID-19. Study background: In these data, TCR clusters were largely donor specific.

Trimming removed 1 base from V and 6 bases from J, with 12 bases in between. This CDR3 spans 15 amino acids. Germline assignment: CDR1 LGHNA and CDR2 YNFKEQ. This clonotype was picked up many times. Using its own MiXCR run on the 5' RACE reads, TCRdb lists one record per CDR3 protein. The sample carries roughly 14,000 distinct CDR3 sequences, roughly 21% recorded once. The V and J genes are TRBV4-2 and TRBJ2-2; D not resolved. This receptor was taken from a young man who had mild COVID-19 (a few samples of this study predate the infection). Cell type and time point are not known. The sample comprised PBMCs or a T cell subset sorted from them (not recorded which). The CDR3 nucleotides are TGTGCCAGCAGCCAAGTAGGCGGATATGCCGGGGAGCTGTTTTTT. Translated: CASSQVGGYAGELFF.